A selection of T cell receptor beta chains follows, all from one sample in a study of cytomegalovirus exposure and HLA in healthy donors. TCRdb keeps only in-frame clones here, not all; method: immunoSEQ multiplex PCR. The table has tens of thousands of clones, roughly 75% seen once. The sequencing sample was made of PBMCs. These receptor sequences come from a man aged 40-50 years in good health and CMV-seronegative. Both conserved end residues are part of each CDR3. Each record gives: CDR3 DNA, CDR3 protein, D gene, clone size, V gene, J gene. D genes are given only for firm matches. Part of the rows lack a size; the others show once, few, many or a class for expanded clones.

cdr3_nt: TGCGCCAGCAGCTTGGCCCTCAGCGGCTCTGGAAACACCATATATTTT
cdr3_aa: CASSLALSGSGNTIYF
d_call: NA
clone_size: NA
v_call: TRBV5-1
j_call: TRBJ1-3

cdr3_nt: TGTGCCAGCAGCTCCTCGGGACAGGGTCTGTACGAGCAGTACTTC
cdr3_aa: CASSSSGQGLYEQYF
d_call: TRBD1
clone_size: NA
v_call: TRBV7-9
j_call: TRBJ2-7

cdr3_nt: TGTGCCAGCAGCCTGACAGGGGTAAACACTGAAGCTTTCTTT
cdr3_aa: CASSLTGVNTEAFF
d_call: TRBD1
clone_size: NA
v_call: TRBV7-9
j_call: TRBJ1-1

cdr3_nt: TGCGCCAGCAGCCCGGACAGAGATCAGCCCCAGCATTTT
cdr3_aa: CASSPDRDQPQHF
d_call: NA
clone_size: NA
v_call: TRBV5-1
j_call: TRBJ1-5

cdr3_nt: TGCGCCAGCAGGACTAGCGGATCTTCCTACGAGCAGTACTTC
cdr3_aa: CASRTSGSSYEQYF
d_call: TRBD2
clone_size: NA
v_call: TRBV10-2
j_call: TRBJ2-7

cdr3_nt: TGTGCCAGCAAAACAGGGATGATGAACACTGAAGCTTTCTTT
cdr3_aa: CASKTGMMNTEAFF
d_call: NA
clone_size: NA
v_call: TRBV6-1
j_call: TRBJ1-1

cdr3_nt: TGTGCCAGCAGTCCGTCGTTGGGACTAGGTGAAAAACTGTTTTTT
cdr3_aa: CASSPSLGLGEKLFF
d_call: NA
clone_size: few
v_call: TRBV2
j_call: TRBJ1-4

cdr3_nt: TGTGCCAGCGGACAGGGGGCCTCCTATAATTCACCCCTCCACTTT
cdr3_aa: CASGQGASYNSPLHF
d_call: TRBD1
clone_size: once
v_call: TRBV6-5
j_call: TRBJ1-6

cdr3_nt: TGTGCCAGCAGTAAGGGGGATAGCAATCAGCCCCAGCATTTT
cdr3_aa: CASSKGDSNQPQHF
d_call: NA
clone_size: NA
v_call: TRBV6-6
j_call: TRBJ1-5

cdr3_nt: TGTGCCAGCAGCCCACCCATTGGGGCCCGCTACAATGAGCAGTTCTTC
cdr3_aa: CASSPPIGARYNEQFF
d_call: NA
clone_size: few
v_call: TRBV14
j_call: TRBJ2-1

cdr3_nt: TGTGCCAGCACCCAGACGAGGCAGGGCGATGGCTACACCTTC
cdr3_aa: CASTQTRQGDGYTF
d_call: NA
clone_size: few
v_call: TRBV7-2
j_call: TRBJ1-2

cdr3_nt: TGCGCCAGCAGTGAACAGGGAAACACTGAAGCTTTCTTT
cdr3_aa: CASSEQGNTEAFF
d_call: NA
clone_size: few
v_call: TRBV10-2
j_call: TRBJ1-1

cdr3_nt: TGTGCCAGCTCACCAGGGACACAAATCCAGCCCCAGCATTTT
cdr3_aa: CASSPGTQIQPQHF
d_call: NA
clone_size: NA
v_call: TRBV18
j_call: TRBJ1-5

cdr3_nt: TGTGCCAGTAAAGCTAGCGGTAACACCGGGGAGCTGTTTTTT
cdr3_aa: CASKASGNTGELFF
d_call: TRBD2
clone_size: NA
v_call: TRBV9
j_call: TRBJ2-2

cdr3_nt: TGTGCCAGCGGGGTGGGGCTAGCGGGAGTTCGCGAGCAGTACTTC
cdr3_aa: CASGVGLAGVREQYF
d_call: TRBD2
clone_size: NA
v_call: TRBV7-9
j_call: TRBJ2-7

cdr3_nt: TGTGCCAGCAGCCCCTCGGGAGGAGGGCAAGAGACCCAGTACTTC
cdr3_aa: CASSPSGGGQETQYF
d_call: TRBD2
clone_size: few
v_call: TRBV7-3
j_call: TRBJ2-5

cdr3_nt: TGTGCCAGCAGTGGCTCGTGGGACAGGGGAGCCAAAAACATTCAGTACTTC
cdr3_aa: CASSGSWDRGAKNIQYF
d_call: TRBD1
clone_size: once
v_call: TRBV28
j_call: TRBJ2-4

cdr3_nt: TGTGCCAGTAGTTATGGGACAGGGGTTCCCTACGAGCAGTACTTC
cdr3_aa: CASSYGTGVPYEQYF
d_call: TRBD1
clone_size: few
v_call: TRBV19
j_call: TRBJ2-7

cdr3_nt: TGTGCCAGCAGTTTCCACCGGGACAGCCAAGAGACCCAGTACTTC
cdr3_aa: CASSFHRDSQETQYF
d_call: TRBD1
clone_size: NA
v_call: TRBV27
j_call: TRBJ2-5

cdr3_nt: TGCGCCAGCAGCTTGGGCAGTCAAGAGACCCAGTACTTC
cdr3_aa: CASSLGSQETQYF
d_call: NA
clone_size: NA
v_call: TRBV5-1
j_call: TRBJ2-5

cdr3_nt: TGCGCCAGCAGCTTGTTAGTCGGGGGAGAGACCCAGTACTTC
cdr3_aa: CASSLLVGGETQYF
d_call: NA
clone_size: NA
v_call: TRBV5-1
j_call: TRBJ2-5

cdr3_nt: TGTGCCAGCAGCTTGGTACAGGACAATGAGCAGTTCTTC
cdr3_aa: CASSLVQDNEQFF
d_call: NA
clone_size: NA
v_call: TRBV5-5
j_call: TRBJ2-1

cdr3_nt: TGTGCCAGCAGCAGTGAGGGGGCGCCTGGGTCCTACGAGCAGTACTTC
cdr3_aa: CASSSEGAPGSYEQYF
d_call: TRBD1
clone_size: NA
v_call: TRBV5-4
j_call: TRBJ2-7

cdr3_nt: TGTGCCAGCAGCCTAAGGACAGGGGGCAACCACGAGCAGTACTTC
cdr3_aa: CASSLRTGGNHEQYF
d_call: TRBD1
clone_size: few
v_call: TRBV11-3
j_call: TRBJ2-7

cdr3_nt: TGTGCCAGCAGGGAGTTTAGCGGGAGGGTGTATGAGCAGTTCTTC
cdr3_aa: CASREFSGRVYEQFF
d_call: TRBD2
clone_size: NA
v_call: TRBV6-1
j_call: TRBJ2-1

cdr3_nt: TGCGCCAGCAGTCAATCAGCGGGGGGAGACCCCTACGAGCAGTACTTC
cdr3_aa: CASSQSAGGDPYEQYF
d_call: TRBD2
clone_size: NA
v_call: TRBV23-1
j_call: TRBJ2-7

cdr3_nt: TGTGCCAGCAGCTTTCGACCACTAGTAATGGAGACCCAGTACTTC
cdr3_aa: CASSFRPLVMETQYF
d_call: NA
clone_size: once
v_call: TRBV7-9
j_call: TRBJ2-5

cdr3_nt: TGTGCCAGCAGCTACGACAGGAACACTGAAGCTTTCTTT
cdr3_aa: CASSYDRNTEAFF
d_call: NA
clone_size: NA
v_call: TRBV5-4
j_call: TRBJ1-1

cdr3_nt: TGTGCCAGCAGGCGCGGGGGGAGCTCCTACAATGAGCAGTTCTTC
cdr3_aa: CASRRGGSSYNEQFF
d_call: TRBD2
clone_size: NA
v_call: TRBV6-5
j_call: TRBJ2-1

cdr3_nt: TGTGCCAGCAGCTTAGCGCTGTTCAGGGGTAACCCCGAGCAGTACTTC
cdr3_aa: CASSLALFRGNPEQYF
d_call: NA
clone_size: few
v_call: TRBV7-8
j_call: TRBJ2-7

cdr3_nt: TGTGCCAGCAGTCACGGACAGGGGGCTAACTATGGCTACACCTTC
cdr3_aa: CASSHGQGANYGYTF
d_call: TRBD1
clone_size: NA
v_call: TRBV27
j_call: TRBJ1-2

cdr3_nt: TGTGCCAGCAGCCCCTGGACAGCAGCTGCCCGGGGCGAGCAGTACTTC
cdr3_aa: CASSPWTAAARGEQYF
d_call: NA
clone_size: NA
v_call: TRBV7-9
j_call: TRBJ2-7

cdr3_nt: TGCGCCAGCAGCTTGGCCTTAAGGGGCCCCACCGGGGAGCTGTTTTTT
cdr3_aa: CASSLALRGPTGELFF
d_call: NA
clone_size: few
v_call: TRBV5-1
j_call: TRBJ2-2

cdr3_nt: TGCGCCAGCAGGCATACGGACAGGGTAAACATGAACACTGAAGCTTTCTTT
cdr3_aa: CASRHTDRVNMNTEAFF
d_call: TRBD1
clone_size: once
v_call: TRBV4-1
j_call: TRBJ1-1

cdr3_nt: TGTGCCAGCAGACCAAGCGGGGGGCGGGACATTCAGTACTTC
cdr3_aa: CASRPSGGRDIQYF
d_call: TRBD2
clone_size: few
v_call: TRBV2
j_call: TRBJ2-4

cdr3_nt: TGTGCCAGCAGCTTCAGGAGCAATCAGCCCCAGCATTTT
cdr3_aa: CASSFRSNQPQHF
d_call: NA
clone_size: NA
v_call: TRBV13
j_call: TRBJ1-5